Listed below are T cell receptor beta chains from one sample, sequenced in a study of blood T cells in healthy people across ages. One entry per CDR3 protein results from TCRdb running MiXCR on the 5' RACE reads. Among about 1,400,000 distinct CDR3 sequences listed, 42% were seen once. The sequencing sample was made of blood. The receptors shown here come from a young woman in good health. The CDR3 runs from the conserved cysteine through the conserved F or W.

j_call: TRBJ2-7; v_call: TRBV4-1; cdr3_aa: CASSLLPTGLSYEQYF
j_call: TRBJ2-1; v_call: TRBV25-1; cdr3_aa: CASSEYPGNEQFF
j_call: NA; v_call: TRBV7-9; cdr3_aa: CASSVAGQYNEQYF
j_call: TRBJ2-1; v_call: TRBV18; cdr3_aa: CASQRGLRQNEQFF
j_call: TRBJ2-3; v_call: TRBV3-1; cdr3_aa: CASSQGMLTDTQYF
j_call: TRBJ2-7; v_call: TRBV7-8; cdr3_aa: CASSLVGGSRYEQYF
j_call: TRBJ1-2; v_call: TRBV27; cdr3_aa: CASSRGDRGFNGYTF
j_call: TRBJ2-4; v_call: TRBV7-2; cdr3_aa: CASSPTGVKNIQYF
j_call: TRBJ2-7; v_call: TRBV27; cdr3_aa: CASRGSSCEQYF
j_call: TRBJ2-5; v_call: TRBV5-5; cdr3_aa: CASSSLDWYQETQYF
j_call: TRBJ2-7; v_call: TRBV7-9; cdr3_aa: CVSSLLGGSYEQYF
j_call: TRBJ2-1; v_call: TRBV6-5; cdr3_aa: CASSYNTGTRDNEQFF
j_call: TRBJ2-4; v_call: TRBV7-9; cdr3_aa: CASSRDLAKNIQYF
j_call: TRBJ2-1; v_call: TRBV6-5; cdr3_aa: CASRGPGRNEQFF
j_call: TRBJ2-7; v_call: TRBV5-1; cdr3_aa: CASSPLTGIEQYF
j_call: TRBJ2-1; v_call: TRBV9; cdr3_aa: CASSVGGGAIDEQFF
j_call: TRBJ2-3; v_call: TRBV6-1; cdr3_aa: CASRKATSGGLTDTQYF
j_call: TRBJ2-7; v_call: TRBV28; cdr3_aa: CASSFVWGNEQYF
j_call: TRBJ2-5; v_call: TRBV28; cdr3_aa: CASVPLRDQETQYF
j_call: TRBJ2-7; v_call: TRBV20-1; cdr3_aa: CSAQAGGGRTYEQYF
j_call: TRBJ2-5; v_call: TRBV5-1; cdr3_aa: CASSLSSGGTIRDEQYF
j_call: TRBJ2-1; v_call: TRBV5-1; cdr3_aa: CASSLALEGGEQFF
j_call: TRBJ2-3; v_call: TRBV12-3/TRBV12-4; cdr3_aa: CASGPITPAPGYF
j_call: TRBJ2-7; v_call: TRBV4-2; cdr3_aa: CASSLSTASGIYEQYF
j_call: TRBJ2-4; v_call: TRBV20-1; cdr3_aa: CSANLQPTGKNIQYF
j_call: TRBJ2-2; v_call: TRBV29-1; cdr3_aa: CSVDAGELFF
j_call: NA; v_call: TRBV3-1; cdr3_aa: CASSHETTGSKTQYF
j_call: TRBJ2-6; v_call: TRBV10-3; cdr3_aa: CAISAQGYGANVLTF
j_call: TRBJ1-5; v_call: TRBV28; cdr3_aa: CASSFQGRGNQPQHF
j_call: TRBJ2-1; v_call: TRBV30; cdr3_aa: CAWNMLLADYNEQFF
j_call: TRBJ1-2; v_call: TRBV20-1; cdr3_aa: CSAYFSPGGGGYTF
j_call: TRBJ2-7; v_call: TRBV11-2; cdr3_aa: CASSLTGGQNLYEQYF
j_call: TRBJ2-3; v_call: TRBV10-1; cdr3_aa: CASLHTDTQYF
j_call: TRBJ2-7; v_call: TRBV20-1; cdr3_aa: CSASDRDPPPYEQYF
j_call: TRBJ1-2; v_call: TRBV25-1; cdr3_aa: CATLQGGNYGYTF
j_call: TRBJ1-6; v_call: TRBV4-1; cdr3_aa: CASSQVNSGQNSPLHF
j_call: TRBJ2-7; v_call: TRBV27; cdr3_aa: CASSPSLPSSYEQYF
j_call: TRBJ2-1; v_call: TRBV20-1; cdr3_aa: CSASPPSGGRNERFF
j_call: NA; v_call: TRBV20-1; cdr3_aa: CSARVGGGYEQYF
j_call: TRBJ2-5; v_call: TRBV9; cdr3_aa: CASSVFGGDRAQETQYF
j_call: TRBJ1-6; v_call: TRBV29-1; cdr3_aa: CSIRQGAANSPLHF
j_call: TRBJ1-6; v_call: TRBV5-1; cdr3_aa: CASSHREVGSPLHF
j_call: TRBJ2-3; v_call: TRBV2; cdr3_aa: CASSEALVLAKDTQYF
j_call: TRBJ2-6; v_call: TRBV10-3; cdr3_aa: CAISGTAPGSGANVLTF
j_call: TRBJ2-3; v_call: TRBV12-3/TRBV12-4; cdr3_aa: CASSTTGAQYF
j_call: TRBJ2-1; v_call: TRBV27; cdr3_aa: CASSLSGTAPLDEQFF
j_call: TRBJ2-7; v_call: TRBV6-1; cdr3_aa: CASRTLWTSGTYEQYF
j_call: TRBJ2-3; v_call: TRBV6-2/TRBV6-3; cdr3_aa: CASSYSKGTSGSADTQYF
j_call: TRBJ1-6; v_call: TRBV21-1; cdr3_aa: CARYSPLHF
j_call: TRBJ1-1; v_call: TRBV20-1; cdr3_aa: CSASPMNTEAFF
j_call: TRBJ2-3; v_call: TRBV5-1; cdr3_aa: CASSLVGTSVSTDTQYF
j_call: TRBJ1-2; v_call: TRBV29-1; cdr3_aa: CSVVTGQGSYGYTF
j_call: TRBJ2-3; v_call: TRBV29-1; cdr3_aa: CSVEDRGTQDF
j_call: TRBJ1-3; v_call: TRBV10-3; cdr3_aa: CVIMPIEGPISGNTIYF
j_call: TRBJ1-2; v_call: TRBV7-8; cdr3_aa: CASSPGGSGDGYTF
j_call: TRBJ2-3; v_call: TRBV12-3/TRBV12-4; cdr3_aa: CASSRGLAGGTDTQYF